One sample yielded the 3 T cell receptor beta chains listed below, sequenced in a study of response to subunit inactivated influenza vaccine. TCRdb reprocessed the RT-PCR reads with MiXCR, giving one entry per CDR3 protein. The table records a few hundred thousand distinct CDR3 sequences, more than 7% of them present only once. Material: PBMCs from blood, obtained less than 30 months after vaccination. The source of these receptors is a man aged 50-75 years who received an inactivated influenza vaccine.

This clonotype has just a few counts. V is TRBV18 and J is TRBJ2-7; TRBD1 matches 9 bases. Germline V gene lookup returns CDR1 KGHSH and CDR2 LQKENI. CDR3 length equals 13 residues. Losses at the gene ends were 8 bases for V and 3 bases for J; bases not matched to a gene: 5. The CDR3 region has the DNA TGTGCCAGCACGACGGGACAGGGCTACGAGCAGTACTTC. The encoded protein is CASTTGQGYEQYF.

CDR3 DNA sequence: TGTGCCAGCAGCTTAGCTAGCGGGGAAACCTACGAGCAGTACTTC. This translates into CASSLASGETYEQYF. The V gene is TRBV11-2, the J gene TRBJ2-7, with 9 bases fitting TRBD2. With 1 base clipped from V and 2 bases from J, the junction kept 3 bases outside the gene matches. From germline, CDR1 is SGHAT and CDR2 FQNNGV. The CDR3 sequence is 15 residues long.

The DNA for the CDR3 is TGTGCCATCAGGCCGGGCACAGCCTACGAGCAGTACTTC. It translates to CAIRPGTAYEQYF. The genes are TRBV10-3 and TRBJ2-7, with D uncertain. The CDR3 contains 13 residues. Trimming took off 6 bases at V and 2 bases at J, with 11 bases between the two ends. Germline CDR1 ENHRY, CDR2 SYGVKD.